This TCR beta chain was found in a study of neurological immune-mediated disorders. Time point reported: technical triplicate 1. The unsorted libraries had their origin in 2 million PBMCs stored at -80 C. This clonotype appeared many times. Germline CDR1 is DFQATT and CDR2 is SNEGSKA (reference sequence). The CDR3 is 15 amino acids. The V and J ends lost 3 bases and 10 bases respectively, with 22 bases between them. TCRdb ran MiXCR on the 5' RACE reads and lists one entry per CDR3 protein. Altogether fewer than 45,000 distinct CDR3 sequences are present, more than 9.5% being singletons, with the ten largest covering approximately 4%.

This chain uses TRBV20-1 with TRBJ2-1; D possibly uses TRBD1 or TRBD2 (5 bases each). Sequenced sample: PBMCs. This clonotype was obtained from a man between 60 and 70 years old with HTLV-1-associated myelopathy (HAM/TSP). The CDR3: CSARGDGAWSAEQFF. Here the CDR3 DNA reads TGCAGTGCTAGGGGGGACGGAGCCTGGTCCGCCGAGCAGTTCTTC.